A single sample gave rise to the 5 T cell receptor beta chains below, sequenced in a study of T cell responses to AZD1222 COVID-19 vaccine. The method was immunoSEQ multiplex PCR; TCRdb's version includes in-frame clones alone and lacks a portion of them. The sample lists about 150,000 clones, roughly nine tenths occurring once. The input for sequencing was peripheral blood, taken on day 0 of AZD1222 vaccination. These receptors came from an adult in good health.

The chain combines TRBV6-6 with TRBJ2-7; D is possibly TRBD2 (6 bases). The CDR3 length is 14 residues. Trimming removed 2 bases from V and 4 bases from J, with 12 bases in between. Germline lookup yields CDR1 MNHNY and CDR2 SVGAGI (reference sequence). The CDR3 protein is CASSYDGLSYEQYF. The CDR3 DNA follows: TGTGCCAGCAGTTACGACGGACTATCTTACGAGCAGTACTTC.

This clone was observed once. The chain has TRBV4-3 and TRBJ1-5; TRBD1 agrees at 7 bases. From germline, CDR1 is LGHNA and CDR2 YSLEER. There are 15 residues in the CDR3. The V gene end was trimmed by 3 bases and the J gene end by 3 bases; junction bases not matched to a gene: 5. CDR3 protein: CASSHDGTDNQPQHF. DNA of the CDR3: TGCGCCAGCAGCCACGACGGGACAGACAATCAGCCCCAGCATTTT.

The gene calls are TRBV6-2 or TRBV6-3 and TRBJ2-1, with 8 bases fitting TRBD2. The trim removed 5 bases at V and 8 bases at J, leaving 11 bases unmatched. The length of the CDR3 is 15 residues. Germline V gives CDR1 MNHEY, CDR2 SVGEGT. The CDR3: CASSALPGLGHEQFF. The CDR3 coding sequence is TGTGCCAGCAGTGCTCTCCCGGGACTAGGCCATGAGCAGTTCTTC.

This chain joins TRBV6-6 and TRBJ1-1; no reliable D call. The V and J ends lost 6 bases and 1 base respectively, with 9 bases between them. CDR1 MNHNY and CDR2 SVGAGI come from the germline V gene (reference sequence). This CDR3 spans 13 amino acids. CDR3 region: CASRGKQNTEAFF. CDR3 in DNA: TGTGCCAGCAGGGGGAAGCAGAACACTGAAGCTTTCTTT.

The V and J genes are TRBV28 and TRBJ1-1; perhaps TRBD1 as D (5 bases). The germline V gene encodes CDR1 MDHEN and CDR2 SYDVKM. Trimming took off 6 bases at V and 0 bases at J, with 14 bases between the two ends. The CDR3 is made up of 15 amino acids. The CDR3 reads CASSPSRGMNTEAFF. The CDR3 coding sequence is TGTGCCAGCAGCCCCTCACGGGGGATGAACACTGAAGCTTTCTTT.